This passage covers 10 T cell receptor beta chains from one sample sequenced in a study of cytomegalovirus exposure and HLA in healthy donors (dated by TCRdb to about 2017). Libraries came from the immunoSEQ multiplex PCR assay. For the multiplex PCR, a mixture combining 60 forward primers for TCR Vbeta segments and 13 reverse primers for TCR Jbeta segments was used. Entries here come from immuneACCESS through TCRdb and include only in-frame sequences with V and J called. Some clones fail to appear in such tables; in the studies checked, an unresolved V gene covers under half of the shortfall, and the cause of the remainder is unknown. This sample holds 85,000 to 100,000 clones; around 64% were observed only once. The top ten constitute roughly 2.1% of the sample. The sample comprised PBMCs. Receptors were obtained from a human donor in good health.

This chain links TRBV7-3 with TRBJ2-1; D might be TRBD1 (5 bases). Germline lookup yields CDR1 SGHTA and CDR2 FQGTGA. V was trimmed by 3 bases and J by 3 bases, leaving 9 bases between them. The CDR3 is 14 residues long. DNA of the CDR3: TGTGCCAGCAGCTTGACAGCCGTCTACAATGAGCAGTTCTTC. It yields the protein CASSLTAVYNEQFF.

The V gene is TRBV7-9, the J gene TRBJ2-7; D possibly corresponds to TRBD2 (6 bases). Germline CDR1 and CDR2: SEHNR and FQNEAQ (reference sequence). The CDR3 is 15 residues long. V was pared by 5 bases and J by 3 bases, with 17 bases between. The CDR3 spells CASSAGRGQNYEQYF. The CDR3 DNA reads as TGTGCCAGCAGCGCGGGGCGGGGCCAGAACTACGAGCAGTACTTC.

Written as DNA, the CDR3 is TGTGCCAGCAGTTACTCGAGACAACTGAACACTGAAGCTTTCTTT. The encoded protein is CASSYSRQLNTEAFF. The V call is TRBV6-5, the J call TRBJ1-1; D gene unclear. This CDR3 is 15 amino acids long. V was clipped by 0 bases and J by 0 bases, with 8 bases between them. Looked up from germline, CDR1 is MNHEY and CDR2 is SVGAGI.

Only a few counts were recorded for this clone. The V gene is TRBV6-7, the J gene TRBJ1-2, with D tentatively TRBD1 (6 bases). TRBV6-7 carries the ORF label, with uncertain function. The CDR3 covers 16 residues. V lost 1 base and J 0 bases, leaving 12 bases between the germline ends. DNA of the CDR3: TGTGCCAGCAGTTACTTCCGACAGGAAGCTAACTATGGCTACACCTTC. Translation: CASSYFRQEANYGYTF.

This clone occurred once. This chain joins TRBV11-2 and TRBJ2-3; D is perhaps TRBD1 (6 bases). In germline, CDR1 is SGHAT, CDR2 FQNNGV. This CDR3 is 15 amino acids long. Trimming took off 5 bases at V and 0 bases at J, with 12 bases between the two ends. Here the CDR3 reads CASSLLQGSTDTQYF. CDR3 sequence (DNA): TGTGCCAGCAGCCTGCTACAGGGTAGCACAGATACGCAGTATTTT.

The CDR3 is CASSFRFGLAEAFF. DNA of the CDR3: TGTGCCAGCAGCTTTAGATTTGGACTTGCCGAAGCTTTCTTT. V usage is TRBV5-5 and J usage is TRBJ1-1; D not resolved. Trimming took off 2 bases at V and 8 bases at J, with 16 bases between the two ends. Germline CDR1 reads SGHKS; CDR2 reads YYEKEE (reference sequence). The CDR3 spans 14 residues.

V is TRBV30 and J is TRBJ2-5, with D unclear. This CDR3 contains 11 residues. Germline V gene sequence: CDR1 GTSNPN, CDR2 SVGIG (reference sequence). V shed 5 bases and J shed 4 bases, with 8 bases lying between them. CDR3 loop: CAWEIRETQYF. For the CDR3, the DNA is TGTGCCTGGGAGATTAGAGAGACCCAGTACTTC.

The rearrangement joins TRBV4-3 to TRBJ2-3, with D possibly TRBD1 on 6 matching bases. This CDR3 has 15 residues. Germline-derived CDR1 and CDR2 are LGHNA and YSLEER. V was clipped by 1 base and J by 3 bases, with 11 bases between them. The CDR3 DNA reads as TGCGCCAGCAGCCAAGTCTACAGGGAAACAGATACGCAGTATTTT. Translation gives CASSQVYRETDTQYF.

The V and J genes are TRBV18 and TRBJ1-3, with D possibly matching TRBD1 (5 bases). Germline-derived CDR1 and CDR2 are KGHSH and LQKENI. The CDR3 has 16 residues. The ends were cut back, 6 bases at V and 2 bases at J, with 17 bases in the middle. The CDR3 nucleotides read TGTGCCAGCTCGGATGCCCAGGGCGGGGCTGGAAACACCATATATTTT. Protein product: CASSDAQGGAGNTIYF.

A single count supports this clone. J is TRBJ2-1 and V is TRBV4-2; 11 bases are a match to TRBD2. With V trimmed by 0 bases and J by 0 bases, 4 bases remained unmatched. This CDR3 is 18 amino acids long. Germline CDR1 is LGHNA and CDR2 is YNFKEQ. CDR3 loop: CASSQDPSGGSSYNEQFF. The CDR3 DNA follows: TGTGCCAGCAGCCAAGACCCTAGCGGGGGGAGCTCCTACAATGAGCAGTTCTTC.